Listed below are T cell receptor beta chains from one sample, sequenced in a study of T cell responses to AZD1222 COVID-19 vaccine. The repertoire was sequenced with immunoSEQ multiplex PCR; TCRdb's copy has only in-frame clones and lacks some. The sample lists about 200,000 clones; 90% to 95% were seen once. The source material was peripheral blood, sampled 28 days after the second AZD1222 dose. These receptors came from an adult who received the AZD1222 COVID-19 vaccine. Both conserved end residues are part of each CDR3. The D gene is left open where the match is weak. For some rows the clone size is stated as once, few or many, or as a class when expanded; others skip it.

-	TRBJ2-5	TRBD1	TRBV2	CASTGQGWSQETQYF	TGTGCCAGCACCGGACAGGGTTGGTCCCAAGAGACCCAGTACTTC
-	TRBJ1-6	TRBD1	TRBV28	CASSTPGQGTPLHF	TGTGCCAGCAGTACCCCGGGACAGGGAACACCCCTCCACTTT
once	TRBJ1-3	-	TRBV5-1	CASSLEAVSGNTIYF	TGCGCCAGCAGCTTGGAGGCCGTCTCTGGAAACACCATATATTTT
-	TRBJ2-3	-	TRBV5-1	CASSFGSGTDTQYF	TGCGCCAGCAGCTTTGGGAGCGGGACAGATACGCAGTATTTT
-	TRBJ2-5	-	TRBV7-7	CASGAGGTQYF	TGTGCCAGCGGGGCCGGGGGGACCCAGTACTTC
-	TRBJ1-2	-	TRBV2	CASSVDSYGYTF	TGTGCCAGCAGTGTAGACAGCTATGGCTACACCTTC
-	TRBJ2-7	TRBD1	TRBV18	CASSPPVGQGAYEQYF	TGTGCCAGCTCACCACCGGTAGGACAGGGGGCCTACGAGCAGTACTTC
once	TRBJ1-1	TRBD1	TRBV9	CASSAGQGNTEAFF	TGTGCCAGCAGCGCAGGACAGGGAAACACTGAAGCTTTCTTT
-	TRBJ1-1	-	TRBV21-1	CASSNAPVPRTYTEAFF	TGTGCCAGCAGCAATGCGCCCGTCCCCCGTACGTACACTGAAGCTTTCTTT
-	TRBJ1-5	-	TRBV6-5	CASSYSGNNQPQHF	TGTGCCAGCAGTTACTCAGGGAACAATCAGCCCCAGCATTTT
-	TRBJ2-1	-	TRBV6-8	CASSCIQGPYNEQFF	TGTGCCAGCAGTTGTATCCAGGGACCCTACAATGAGCAGTTCTTC
-	TRBJ1-6	TRBD1	TRBV7-6	CASSLEPGGESPLHF	TGTGCCAGCAGCTTAGAGCCAGGGGGCGAATCACCCCTCCACTTT
-	TRBJ2-7	-	TRBV3-1/TRBV3-2	CASSQDLGTGQMYEQYF	TGTGCCAGCAGCCAAGATCTCGGAACAGGGCAGATGTACGAGCAGTACTTC
-	TRBJ2-3	TRBD2	TRBV7-8	CASSLGLAGTDTQYF	TGTGCCAGCAGCTTGGGACTAGCGGGCACAGATACGCAGTATTTT
-	TRBJ1-5	TRBD1	TRBV27	CASSLIGQEYRNQPQHF	TGTGCCAGCAGTTTGATAGGACAGGAGTATCGCAATCAGCCCCAGCATTTT
once	TRBJ1-6	-	TRBV14	CASSQDRAGSGSPLHF	TGTGCCAGCAGCCAAGATAGGGCAGGGTCGGGCTCACCCCTCCACTTT
-	TRBJ2-3	-	TRBV9	CASSPQRGRDTQYF	TGTGCCAGCAGCCCCCAACGGGGAAGAGATACGCAGTATTTT
-	TRBJ1-1	TRBD1	TRBV30	CAWTGQGNTEAFF	TGTGCCTGGACCGGACAGGGGAACACTGAAGCTTTCTTT
-	TRBJ1-2	-	TRBV28	CASSSPYGYTF	TGTGCCAGCAGTTCCCCCTATGGCTACACCTTC
-	TRBJ1-2	-	TRBV5-6	CASSLVANYGYTF	TGTGCCAGCAGCTTGGTGGCGAACTATGGCTACACCTTC
-	TRBJ1-5	-	TRBV7-2	CASSPQHNQPQHF	TGTGCCAGCAGCCCTCAGCACAATCAGCCCCAGCATTTT
-	TRBJ1-2	-	TRBV5-6	CASSLPGGQGLSYGYTF	TGTGCCAGCAGCTTGCCCGGAGGGCAGGGCCTATCATATGGCTACACCTTC
-	TRBJ1-6	-	TRBV18	CASSPGQIDNSPLHF	TGTGCCAGCTCACCAGGCCAGATTGATAATTCACCCCTCCACTTT
-	TRBJ2-3	-	TRBV5-1	CASSGTGSNGDTQYF	TGCGCCAGCAGCGGGACCGGATCCAACGGAGATACGCAGTATTTT
-	TRBJ1-3	-	TRBV16	CASSRGAGGNTIYF	TGTGCCAGCAGCCGAGGGGCCGGTGGAAACACCATATATTTT
-	TRBJ1-1	-	TRBV11-2	CASSSQVRVTEAFF	TGTGCCAGCAGCTCTCAGGTTCGGGTAACTGAAGCTTTCTTT